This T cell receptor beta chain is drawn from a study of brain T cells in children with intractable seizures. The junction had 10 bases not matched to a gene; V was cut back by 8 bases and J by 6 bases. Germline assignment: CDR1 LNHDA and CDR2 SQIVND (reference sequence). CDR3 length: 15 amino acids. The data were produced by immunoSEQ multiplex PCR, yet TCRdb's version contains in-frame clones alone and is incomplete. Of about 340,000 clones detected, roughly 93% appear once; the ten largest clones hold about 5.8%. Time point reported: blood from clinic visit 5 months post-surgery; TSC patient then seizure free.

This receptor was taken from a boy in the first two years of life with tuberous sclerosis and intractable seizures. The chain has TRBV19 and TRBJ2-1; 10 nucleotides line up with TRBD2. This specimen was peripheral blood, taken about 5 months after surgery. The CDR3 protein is CASGWEAGGPNEQFF. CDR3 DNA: TGTGCCAGTGGGTGGGAAGCGGGGGGGCCCAATGAGCAGTTCTTC.